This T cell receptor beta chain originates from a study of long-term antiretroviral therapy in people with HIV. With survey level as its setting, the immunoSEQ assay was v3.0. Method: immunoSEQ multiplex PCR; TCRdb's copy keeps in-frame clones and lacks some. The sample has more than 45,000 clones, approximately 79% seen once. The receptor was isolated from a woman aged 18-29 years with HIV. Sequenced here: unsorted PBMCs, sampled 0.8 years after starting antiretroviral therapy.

The CDR3 coding sequence is TGTGCCAGCAGCCAAGATATGAGCTCCTACGAGCAGTACTTC. Translation gives CASSQDMSSYEQYF. V gene TRBV14 combines with J gene TRBJ2-7; D gene ambiguous. CDR1 is SGHDN, CDR2 FVKESK, per germline. Trimming pared 0 bases from V and 0 bases from J, leaving 6 bases between. The CDR3 is 14 amino acids.